This TCR beta chain was sequenced for a study of shared clonotypes between healthy human individuals. As for the study in general: Each donor's CD8 memory used one plate, CD8 naive two, each CD4 subset three. Findings and caveats of the study: Rarefaction showed that sequencing of sorted subsets was incomplete (despite large depth). Only blood underwent sampling, and tissue repertoires likely differ.

Memory CD4+ cells were the fraction left after CD45RA+ naive selection. Sequencing used immunoSEQ multiplex PCR; TCRdb keeps in-frame clones, though not all of them. The sample shows some 350,000 clones, roughly 70% of them seen only once. Worth noting for this clone: The antigen is not known.

Input material: memory CD4+ T cells sorted from blood. The subset is: CD45RA-negative fraction. The clonotype originates from a man aged 30 to 45 in good health.

Here the CDR3 DNA reads TGTGCCAGCAGCTCGGACAGGATTGGTGGCTACACCTTC. Translating it yields CASSSDRIGGYTF. The chain uses TRBV28 and TRBJ1-2; 7 nucleotides match TRBD1. Germline V gene data show CDR1 as MDHEN and CDR2 as SYDVKM. CDR3 size: 13 residues. V lost 6 bases and J lost 7; bases outside the gene matches: 8.